The rows below give T cell receptor beta chains drawn from one sample of a study of T cells in Graves' hyperthyroidism and ophthalmopathy. One entry per CDR3 protein results from TCRdb running MiXCR on the multiplex PCR reads. Of roughly 710,000 distinct CDR3 sequences in the sample, roughly a third are singletons; the top ten hold around 32%. The specimen sequenced was blood. The receptors originated from a woman between 40 and 50 years old with Graves' hyperthyroidism. Each CDR3 is given with its conserved first and last residue. Fields, in order: CDR3 DNA, CDR3 protein, V gene, J gene, clone size, D gene. D genes are given only for firm matches. A row's size may be missing; if present it is once, few, many or a size class.

CDR3 DNA: TGTGCCAGCAGCCTGACTAGTTTGTTGTCCGGGGAGCTGTTTTTT
CDR3 protein: CASSLTSLLSGELFF
V gene: TRBV7-2
J gene: TRBJ2-2
clone size: .
D gene: .

CDR3 DNA: TGTGCCAGCAGCGCTACAGGGTACTCTAATTCACCCCTCCACTTT
CDR3 protein: CASSATGYSNSPLHF
V gene: TRBV7-8
J gene: TRBJ1-6
clone size: many
D gene: .

CDR3 DNA: TGTGCCACCAGTGTATCTGATACGCAGTATTTT
CDR3 protein: CATSVSDTQYF
V gene: TRBV24-1
J gene: TRBJ2-3
clone size: .
D gene: .

CDR3 DNA: TGTGCCAGCAGCCCATACACGACAGGGATTGCGGTTCAACCCCTCCACTTT
CDR3 protein: CASSPYTTGIAVQPLHF
V gene: TRBV14
J gene: TRBJ1-6
clone size: .
D gene: TRBD1

CDR3 DNA: TGTGCCAGCCTACAGAACTACGAGCAGTACTTC
CDR3 protein: CASLQNYEQYF
V gene: TRBV28
J gene: TRBJ2-7
clone size: .
D gene: .

CDR3 DNA: TGTGCCAGCGTAACAGGGTGGGGGGACTATGGCTACACCTTC
CDR3 protein: CASVTGWGDYGYTF
V gene: TRBV7-2
J gene: TRBJ1-2
clone size: few
D gene: .

CDR3 DNA: TGCGCCAGCAGTGAGTGGACAGGGGGGAAGACTGAAGCTTTCTTT
CDR3 protein: CASSEWTGGKTEAFF
V gene: TRBV10-1
J gene: TRBJ1-1
clone size: few
D gene: TRBD1

CDR3 DNA: TGTGCCAGCAGCCAATCGCCTAGCGGGGGGACCTACGAGCAGTACTTC
CDR3 protein: CASSQSPSGGTYEQYF
V gene: TRBV3-1
J gene: TRBJ2-7
clone size: .
D gene: TRBD2

CDR3 DNA: TGCGCCAGCAGCTTGGAAGGGAGGTATGGCTACACCTTC
CDR3 protein: CASSLEGRYGYTF
V gene: TRBV5-1
J gene: TRBJ1-2
clone size: many
D gene: .

CDR3 DNA: TGCAGTGCTCCCCGGGCCGGCTACACAGATACGCAGTATTTT
CDR3 protein: CSAPRAGYTDTQYF
V gene: TRBV20-1
J gene: TRBJ2-3
clone size: .
D gene: .

CDR3 DNA: TGTGCCAGCAGCCAGTACACTGAAGCTTTCTTT
CDR3 protein: CASSQYTEAFF
V gene: TRBV6-5
J gene: TRBJ1-1
clone size: many
D gene: .

CDR3 DNA: TGTGCCACCAGCAATTCAAGAGGGAACACTGAAGCTTTCTTT
CDR3 protein: CATSNSRGNTEAFF
V gene: TRBV15
J gene: TRBJ1-1
clone size: .
D gene: .

CDR3 DNA: TGTGCCAGCAGCTTAGAGGGGCGCGGGTTCGAGAACACTGAAGCTTTCTTT
CDR3 protein: CASSLEGRGFENTEAFF
V gene: TRBV7-2
J gene: TRBJ1-1
clone size: few
D gene: .

CDR3 DNA: TGTGCCACCAGTGAGGACTCTAACTATGGCTACACCTTC
CDR3 protein: CATSEDSNYGYTF
V gene: TRBV24-1
J gene: TRBJ1-2
clone size: many
D gene: .

CDR3 DNA: TGCAGTGCTATGCAGCGGGGGAGCCGTGGAGATACGCAGTATTTT
CDR3 protein: CSAMQRGSRGDTQYF
V gene: TRBV20-1
J gene: TRBJ2-3
clone size: once
D gene: TRBD2

CDR3 DNA: TGCAGTGCTATCCCGGACAGGGGGCTTTTTGGCGAGCAGTACTTC
CDR3 protein: CSAIPDRGLFGEQYF
V gene: TRBV20-1
J gene: TRBJ2-7
clone size: once
D gene: TRBD1

CDR3 DNA: TGTGCCAGCAGCCAAGAGCCGGAAACCTACGAGCAGTACTTC
CDR3 protein: CASSQEPETYEQYF
V gene: TRBV3-1
J gene: TRBJ2-7
clone size: .
D gene: .

CDR3 DNA: TGTGCCAGCAGCTTCGAGGGTATAAGCTATGGCTACACCTTC
CDR3 protein: CASSFEGISYGYTF
V gene: TRBV7-2
J gene: TRBJ1-2
clone size: few
D gene: .

CDR3 DNA: TGTGCCAGCAGCTCTGCCTCGGGCGGGGGGGCCTACGAGCAGTACTTC
CDR3 protein: CASSSASGGGAYEQYF
V gene: TRBV7-2
J gene: TRBJ2-7
clone size: .
D gene: TRBD2

CDR3 DNA: TGCGCCAGCAGCCAAGATCCTGTGGGGCGAGGCTATGGCTACACCTTC
CDR3 protein: CASSQDPVGRGYGYTF
V gene: TRBV4-1
J gene: TRBJ1-2
clone size: .
D gene: .

CDR3 DNA: TGTGCCAGCAGCAATGGCGGCCTGGGGGGTGAAAAACTGTTTTTT
CDR3 protein: CASSNGGLGGEKLFF
V gene: TRBV11-2
J gene: TRBJ1-4
clone size: .
D gene: .

CDR3 DNA: TGTGCCAGCAGTGGGGTAGCAGGGAGGGGCCTAAACACCATATATTTT
CDR3 protein: CASSGVAGRGLNTIYF
V gene: TRBV2
J gene: TRBJ1-3
clone size: .
D gene: .

CDR3 DNA: TGTGCCAGCAGCTTACGGACAGGGGCTATGGAGGAGCAGTACTTC
CDR3 protein: CASSLRTGAMEEQYF
V gene: TRBV7-9
J gene: TRBJ2-7
clone size: .
D gene: TRBD1

CDR3 DNA: TGTGCCAGCAGCGGGGAGGGGACAGGGGCCTACGAGCAGTACTTC
CDR3 protein: CASSGEGTGAYEQYF
V gene: TRBV7-9
J gene: TRBJ2-7
clone size: .
D gene: TRBD1

CDR3 DNA: TGTGCCAGCAGCTTCTGGAGTGACAGGGCGAACACCGGGGAGCTGTTTTTT
CDR3 protein: CASSFWSDRANTGELFF
V gene: TRBV7-2
J gene: TRBJ2-2
clone size: .
D gene: TRBD1

CDR3 DNA: TGTGCCAGCAGTTACTCGACTCTCCGGTACTATGGCTACACCTTC
CDR3 protein: CASSYSTLRYYGYTF
V gene: TRBV6-2/TRBV6-3
J gene: TRBJ1-2
clone size: few
D gene: .

CDR3 DNA: TGCGCCATAGGGGTTTCGGGTCAGCCCCAGCATTTT
CDR3 protein: CAIGVSGQPQHF
V gene: TRBV10-1
J gene: TRBJ1-5
clone size: .
D gene: .

CDR3 DNA: TGCAGCGTTGGGGGAAACAGGGATGAAGCTTTCTTT
CDR3 protein: CSVGGNRDEAFF
V gene: TRBV29-1
J gene: TRBJ1-1
clone size: few
D gene: .

CDR3 DNA: TGTGCCAGCAGTGTAATGCAGGGGCTCGGTGAAAAACTGTTTTTT
CDR3 protein: CASSVMQGLGEKLFF
V gene: TRBV10-3
J gene: TRBJ1-4
clone size: few
D gene: .

CDR3 DNA: TGCAGTGCCAGGGGACAGGGGGCGCAGCCCCAGCATTTT
CDR3 protein: CSARGQGAQPQHF
V gene: TRBV20-1
J gene: TRBJ1-5
clone size: .
D gene: TRBD1

CDR3 DNA: TGCAGCGTTGCCCCAGGGGAACTAGCGGGAACCCTCGAGCAGTACTTC
CDR3 protein: CSVAPGELAGTLEQYF
V gene: TRBV29-1
J gene: TRBJ2-7
clone size: .
D gene: TRBD2

CDR3 DNA: TGCGCCAGCAGCAATAGCGGGGGGTACAATGAGCAGTTCTTC
CDR3 protein: CASSNSGGYNEQFF
V gene: TRBV11-1
J gene: TRBJ2-1
clone size: .
D gene: TRBD2

CDR3 DNA: TGTGCCACCAGCAGGACAGGGGGTAGGGATGAGCAGTACTTC
CDR3 protein: CATSRTGGRDEQYF
V gene: TRBV15
J gene: TRBJ2-7
clone size: .
D gene: TRBD1

CDR3 DNA: TGCAGCTTGGATTTGGGACAGGTACAGGAAAAACTGTTTTTT
CDR3 protein: CSLDLGQVQEKLFF
V gene: TRBV29-1
J gene: TRBJ1-4
clone size: .
D gene: TRBD1

CDR3 DNA: TGTGCCAGCAGTCATACTAGCGGACCCTACGAGCAGTACTTC
CDR3 protein: CASSHTSGPYEQYF
V gene: TRBV12-3/TRBV12-4
J gene: TRBJ2-7
clone size: .
D gene: TRBD2

CDR3 DNA: TGTGCCAGCAGCTTAGCGCCGGGGCAGGACTATGGCTACACCTTC
CDR3 protein: CASSLAPGQDYGYTF
V gene: TRBV7-2
J gene: TRBJ1-2
clone size: .
D gene: .

CDR3 DNA: TGTGCCAGCAGTTACTCGAAAACTGCGACAGGGAGTGGTGAGACCCAGTACTTC
CDR3 protein: CASSYSKTATGSGETQYF
V gene: TRBV12-3/TRBV12-4
J gene: TRBJ2-5
clone size: .
D gene: TRBD1

CDR3 DNA: TGTGCCAGCAGTTTCCCTCCTAGTGAAGAGACCCAGTACTTC
CDR3 protein: CASSFPPSEETQYF
V gene: TRBV12-3/TRBV12-4
J gene: TRBJ2-5
clone size: few
D gene: .

CDR3 DNA: TGCAGCGTTGAAAAAGCGGGACTCTCTTACGAGCAGTACTTC
CDR3 protein: CSVEKAGLSYEQYF
V gene: TRBV29-1
J gene: TRBJ2-7
clone size: many
D gene: TRBD2

CDR3 DNA: TGCGCCAGCAGCCAAGGACTAGCGGGATCTTCATCGTACGAGCAGTACTTC
CDR3 protein: CASSQGLAGSSSYEQYF
V gene: TRBV4-3
J gene: TRBJ2-7
clone size: many
D gene: TRBD2

CDR3 DNA: TGCGCCAGCAGCTTAGGAGGGAGGGCCTTTCAAGAGACCCAGTACTTC
CDR3 protein: CASSLGGRAFQETQYF
V gene: TRBV5-1
J gene: TRBJ2-5
clone size: .
D gene: TRBD2

CDR3 DNA: TGTGCCAGCAGTTACCTACCGGGACAGGGACCCGGGGAGCTGTTTTTT
CDR3 protein: CASSYLPGQGPGELFF
V gene: TRBV2
J gene: TRBJ2-2
clone size: few
D gene: TRBD1

CDR3 DNA: TGTGCCATCTCCGGACAGGGGGAGACCTACGAGCAGTACTTC
CDR3 protein: CAISGQGETYEQYF
V gene: TRBV10-3
J gene: TRBJ2-7
clone size: .
D gene: TRBD1

CDR3 DNA: TGTGCCAGCAGTTACCAAGGGCATGAAAAACTGTTTTTT
CDR3 protein: CASSYQGHEKLFF
V gene: TRBV6-5
J gene: TRBJ1-4
clone size: .
D gene: .

CDR3 DNA: TGCGCCAGCAGTGAGTCCTGGAATGGAGCGGATACGCAGTATTTT
CDR3 protein: CASSESWNGADTQYF
V gene: TRBV10-1
J gene: TRBJ2-3
clone size: .
D gene: .

CDR3 DNA: TGTGCCAGCAGCAATCTAGCGGGGGGGGATGAGCAGTACTTC
CDR3 protein: CASSNLAGGDEQYF
V gene: TRBV7-3
J gene: TRBJ2-7
clone size: .
D gene: TRBD2

CDR3 DNA: TGTGCCAGCAGAGGATCCAACACCGGGACCGAAGCTTTCTTT
CDR3 protein: CASRGSNTGTEAFF
V gene: TRBV2
J gene: TRBJ1-1
clone size: few
D gene: .

CDR3 DNA: TGTGCCAGCAGCTTACGGGGGATTATGGATTCACCCCTCCACTTT
CDR3 protein: CASSLRGIMDSPLHF
V gene: TRBV7-2
J gene: TRBJ1-6
clone size: many
D gene: .

CDR3 DNA: TGTGCCAGCAGCACCCATTTTCGACTCGACCGGGAGCTGTTTTTT
CDR3 protein: CASSTHFRLDRELFF
V gene: TRBV7-2
J gene: TRBJ2-2
clone size: few
D gene: .

CDR3 DNA: TGTGCCAGCAGCCAAGAAGGACGTGGCAGGGGGTTTGGTGAAGCTTTCTTT
CDR3 protein: CASSQEGRGRGFGEAFF
V gene: TRBV5-5
J gene: TRBJ1-1
clone size: .
D gene: TRBD1

CDR3 DNA: TGTGCCAGCAGCCCTAAGGCCGGGGAGCTGTTTTTT
CDR3 protein: CASSPKAGELFF
V gene: TRBV7-3
J gene: TRBJ2-2
clone size: .
D gene: .